These 20 T cell receptor beta chains were all obtained from the same sample, sequenced in a study of T cells in Graves' hyperthyroidism and ophthalmopathy. Amplified regions were TCR beta CDR3 sequences from RNA transcripts. The HTBI primer set served for first-round RT-PCR of the TCR CDR3. One entry per CDR3 protein, called by TCRdb with MiXCR from the multiplex PCR reads. The table includes around 600,000 distinct CDR3 sequences, roughly 15% detected once. The specimen was blood. The source of these receptors is a woman between 50 and 59 years old with Graves' ophthalmopathy.

This clonotype has a count of ten or more. The rearrangement joins TRBV7-2 to TRBJ1-1, with D unresolved. V was pared by 1 base and J by 3 bases, with 9 bases between. The CDR3 covers 14 residues. Germline assignment: CDR1 SGHTA and CDR2 FQGNSA. CDR3 amino acids: CASSLEVGHTEAFF. The CDR3 DNA reads TGTGCCAGCAGCTTAGAGGTGGGCCACACTGAAGCTTTCTTT.

The rearrangement links TRBV9 to TRBJ2-1, with D perhaps TRBD2 (6 bases). The CDR3 contains 14 residues. Germline loops: CDR1 SGDLS, CDR2 YYNGEE. The V end lost 4 bases, the J end lost 10 bases, and 18 bases lay between the germline ends. The CDR3 DNA follows: TGTGCCAGCAGCCCAAACCGGGGGTTGACCGAGCAGTTCTTC. This gives the protein CASSPNRGLTEQFF.

The genes are TRBV24-1 and TRBJ2-1; maybe TRBD1 (6 bases). The CDR3 runs 17 residues. Per germline, CDR1 KGHDR and CDR2 SFDVKD. V was clipped by 7 bases and J by 2 bases, with 20 bases between them. CDR3 amino acids: CATSNHTGRLPYNEQFF. The CDR3 nucleotides are TGTGCCACCAGCAATCACACAGGGCGTCTACCCTACAATGAGCAGTTCTTC.

The gene calls are TRBV4-2 and TRBJ2-7; TRBD1 agrees at 7 bases. The trim removed 5 bases at V and 3 bases at J, leaving 4 bases unmatched. The CDR3 extends over 13 amino acids. Germline V CDR1 and CDR2: LGHNA, YNFKEQ. CDR3 sequence: CASSGDRYYEQYF. DNA for the CDR3: TGTGCCAGCAGCGGGGACAGATACTACGAGCAGTACTTC.

This chain joins TRBV6-2 or TRBV6-3 and TRBJ2-1, with TRBD1 matching over 10 bases. The CDR3 has 15 amino acids. The trim removed 7 bases at V and 2 bases at J, leaving 5 bases unmatched. The germline gives CDR1 MNHEY, CDR2 SVGEGT. The CDR3 DNA reads as TGTGCCAGCAAGAGAGGGACAGGGGCCTACAATGAGCAGTTCTTC. The encoded protein is CASKRGTGAYNEQFF.

This clonotype was seen at least ten times. The chain recombines TRBV28 with TRBJ1-2; D might be TRBD1 (5 bases). Germline V lookup: CDR1 MDHEN, CDR2 SYDVKM. Trimming cost V 7 bases and J 8 bases, with 11 bases left between them. The CDR3 has 11 amino acids. The CDR3 reads CASTQGGGYTF. The CDR3 DNA reads as TGTGCCAGCACCCAGGGTGGGGGCTACACCTTC.

The sample holds many counts of this clonotype. V and J are TRBV18 and TRBJ2-1; the D is unclear. The V and J ends lost 3 bases and 0 bases respectively, with 15 bases between them. This CDR3 comprises 17 residues. Germline assignment: CDR1 KGHSH and CDR2 LQKENI. The CDR3 is CASSPMNLEYSYNEQFF. As DNA, the CDR3 is TGTGCCAGCTCACCCATGAATCTAGAGTACTCCTACAATGAGCAGTTCTTC.

This clonotype was found many times. This rearrangement joins TRBV3-1 to TRBJ1-2; D uncertain. V lost 0 bases and J lost 0, with 11 bases in between. CDR1 and CDR2 (germline): LGHDT, YNNKEL (reference sequence). The CDR3 contains 16 residues. The DNA for the CDR3 is TGTGCCAGCAGCCAAGACCCGGGTAGGGCTAACTATGGCTACACCTTC. Translation: CASSQDPGRANYGYTF.

Ten or more counts support this clonotype. This chain connects TRBV28 to TRBJ2-7; D is uncertain. Trimming removed 3 bases from V and 0 bases from J, with 18 bases in between. There are 17 residues in the CDR3. Germline assignment: CDR1 MDHEN and CDR2 SYDVKM. CDR3 residues: CASSFSALQASSYEQYF. For the CDR3, the DNA is TGTGCCAGCAGTTTTTCGGCACTCCAGGCAAGCTCCTACGAGCAGTACTTC.

This clonotype was detected ten times or more. The genes are TRBV5-1 and TRBJ1-1, with D possibly being TRBD1 (5 bases). The V end was cut by 4 bases, the J end by 0 bases, with 13 bases between. CDR3 length: 15 amino acids. The germline CDR1 and CDR2 sequences are SGHRS and YFSETQ. The CDR3 DNA follows: TGCGCCAGCAGCCCCCGGGGCAGTCTGAACACTGAAGCTTTCTTT. Protein product: CASSPRGSLNTEAFF. The variable domain in full, with the rest retrieved from reference TRBV5-1 and TRBJ1-1, is KAGVTQTPRYLIKTRGQQVTLSCSPISGHRSVSWYQQTPGQGLQFLFEYFSETQRNKGNFPGRFSGRQFSNSRSEMNVSTLELGDSALYLCASSPRGSLNTEAFFGQGTRLTVV.

V gene TRBV28 combines with J gene TRBJ2-7; 7 positions match TRBD1. The V segment lost 7 bases and the J segment 7 bases; nucleotides outside the gene matches: 13. Germline V gene data show CDR1 as MDHEN and CDR2 as SYDVKM. The CDR3 totals 14 residues. CDR3 sequence reads: CASTRTGLLREQYF. The CDR3 DNA sequence: TGTGCCAGCACCCGGACAGGATTACTACGGGAGCAGTACTTC.

This clonotype was detected many times. The J gene is TRBJ2-1, the V gene TRBV11-2; tentatively, D is TRBD1 (5 bases). CDR3 size: 16 residues. Germline V gene lookup returns CDR1 SGHAT and CDR2 FQNNGV. Trimming removed 1 base from V and 0 bases from J, with 10 bases in between. As DNA, the CDR3 is TGTGCCAGCAGCTTAGTGGGGCTGAGCTCCTACAATGAGCAGTTCTTC. This gives the protein CASSLVGLSSYNEQFF.

This clonotype has a count of ten or more. The rearrangement links TRBV5-1 to TRBJ2-1; D may correspond to TRBD1 or TRBD2 (5 bases each). The CDR3 is 14 amino acids. The germline V and J ends were trimmed by 0 bases and 8 bases, with 12 bases remaining between them. Germline V lookup: CDR1 SGHRS, CDR2 YFSETQ. The CDR3, as DNA: TGCGCCAGCAGCTTGGCCGAGGGGCGACATGAGCAGTTCTTC. Its protein is CASSLAEGRHEQFF.

The chain carries TRBV20-1 and TRBJ2-1; 10 bases are shared with TRBD2. CDR1 DFQATT and CDR2 SNEGSKA come from the germline V gene (reference sequence). The CDR3 length is 16 residues. After removal of 4 bases from V and 5 bases from J, the junction contained 11 bases not matched to a gene. CDR3 in DNA: TGCAGTGCTACCTCATCACTAGCGGGAAGAAACAATGAGCAGTTCTTC. The encoded protein is CSATSSLAGRNNEQFF.

This clonotype was observed at least ten times. This chain uses TRBV28 with TRBJ1-2; tentatively, D is TRBD1 (5 bases). The CDR3 has 15 amino acids. The V gene's germline CDR1 is MDHEN and CDR2 SYDVKM. Between the trimmed V and J ends, which lost 5 bases and 4 bases, there was a span of 17 bases. In nucleotides, the CDR3 is TGTGCCAGCAGTAGAGGCCCAGGGACTGCCTATGGCTACACCTTC. It codes for CASSRGPGTAYGYTF.

This clonotype was observed at least ten times. The rearrangement uses TRBV7-9 and TRBJ2-1; D perhaps matches TRBD1 (5 bases). Looked up from germline, CDR1 is SEHNR and CDR2 is FQNEAQ (reference sequence). V lost 5 bases to trimming and J lost 2 bases, with 13 bases between them. The CDR3 contains 15 residues. The CDR3 DNA reads TGTGCCAGCAGCGCCAGGGAAAGGGCCTACAATGAGCAGTTCTTC. It codes for CASSARERAYNEQFF.

The chain couples TRBV4-3 to TRBJ1-1, with TRBD1 identical over 8 bases. Germline lookup yields CDR1 LGHNA and CDR2 YSLEER. The CDR3 is 15 amino acids. V trimming: 1 base; J trimming: 6 bases; junction bases outside the gene matches: 7. CDR3 nucleotide sequence: TGCGCCAGCAGCCAAGTTGGACAGGGCCTTGCTGAAGCTTTCTTT. Translation: CASSQVGQGLAEAFF.

This clonotype was found many times. The J gene is TRBJ2-4, the V gene TRBV7-2, with 9 bases fitting TRBD2. The J segment lost 7 bases and the V segment lost 5 bases, leaving 18 bases of the junction unmatched. Germline V CDR1 and CDR2: SGHTA, FQGNSA. The CDR3 is made up of 18 amino acids. The CDR3 nucleotides read TGTGCCAGCAGCCTCACCAGTGGTAGCGGGAGATTGAATAACATTCAGTACTTC. The encoded protein is CASSLTSGSGRLNNIQYF.

This clonotype was counted ten times or more. V gene TRBV5-6 combines with J gene TRBJ2-5, with D possibly TRBD2 on 5 matching bases. V was trimmed by 4 bases and J by 1 base, leaving 11 bases between them. Germline V CDR1 and CDR2: SGHDT, YYEEEE. CDR3 length: 14 amino acids. CDR3 in amino acids: CASSPNGVQETQYF. Here the CDR3 DNA reads TGTGCCAGCAGCCCGAACGGGGTCCAAGAGACCCAGTACTTC. Filled out from reference TRBV5-6 and TRBJ2-5, the complete variable domain reads DAGVTQSPTHLIKTRGQQVTLRCSPKSGHDTVSWYQQALGQGPQFIFQYYEEEERQRGNFPDRFSGHQFPNYSSELNVNALLLGDSALYLCASSPNGVQETQYFGPGTRLLVL.

This clonotype was found many times. V gene TRBV11-2 combines with J gene TRBJ2-7; TRBD1 agrees at 8 bases. The J segment lost 6 bases and the V segment lost 4 bases, leaving 11 bases of the junction unmatched. The germline V gene encodes CDR1 SGHAT and CDR2 FQNNGV. CDR3 length: 15 residues. CDR3 sequence: CASSSTGQVNSEQYF. The CDR3 DNA reads as TGTGCCAGCAGCTCTACGGGACAGGTGAACTCCGAGCAGTACTTC.